These 22 T cell receptor beta chains were all obtained from the same sample, sequenced in a study of blood T cell repertoires in COVID-19. Libraries were prepared by immunoSEQ multiplex PCR; TCRdb keeps only in-frame clonotypes and omits some of them. Counted here are about 89,000 clones, roughly 78% occurring once; the ten biggest clones make up around 14%. The sequencing sample was made of peripheral blood. The receptors here all came from a woman of 80 years or more with acute or convalescent COVID-19.

This rearrangement joins TRBV2 to TRBJ1-2, with D perhaps matching TRBD1 (6 bases). In germline, CDR1 is SNHLY, CDR2 FYNNEI. The CDR3 is made up of 13 amino acids. V was cut by 4 bases and J by 4 bases, with 10 bases left in between. The CDR3 sequence is CASSARGSYGYTF. DNA for the CDR3: TGTGCCAGCAGTGCCAGGGGTTCCTATGGCTACACCTTC.

The chain uses TRBV24-1 and TRBJ2-7, with 9 bases fitting TRBD1. Germline loops: CDR1 KGHDR, CDR2 SFDVKD. V shed 7 bases and J 3 bases; nucleotides not matched to a gene: 6. The CDR3 has 14 residues. CDR3: CATSRTGEGYEQYF. DNA of the CDR3: TGTGCCACCAGCCGGACAGGGGAAGGCTACGAGCAGTACTTC.

The rearrangement uses TRBV7-2 and TRBJ2-5; possible D gene TRBD1, 6 bases. The germline V and J ends were trimmed by 3 bases and 1 base, with 9 bases remaining between them. This CDR3 has 14 residues. Germline V lookup: CDR1 SGHTA, CDR2 FQGNSA. The CDR3 DNA reads TGTGCCAGCAGCTTTGGGGGCGGCCAAGAGACCCAGTACTTC. It encodes CASSFGGGQETQYF.

This chain joins TRBV11-2 and TRBJ1-3; D is possibly TRBD1 (5 bases). The germline gives CDR1 SGHAT, CDR2 FQNNGV. The length of the CDR3 is 16 residues. The V end lost 1 base, the J end lost 3 bases, and 13 bases lay between the germline ends. CDR3 in amino acids: CASSLARGGVGNTIYF. The DNA for the CDR3 is TGTGCCAGCAGCTTAGCTCGCGGGGGAGTTGGAAACACCATATATTTT.

The chain has TRBV9 and TRBJ1-6; a possible D gene is TRBD1 (6 bases). Germline V gene lookup returns CDR1 SGDLS and CDR2 YYNGEE. The CDR3 covers 18 residues. V lost 4 bases and J 0 bases, leaving 17 bases between the germline ends. The CDR3 sequence: CASSSRDTRSSYNSPLHF. The CDR3 DNA follows: TGTGCCAGCAGCTCCCGGGACACCAGAAGCTCCTATAATTCACCCCTCCACTTT.

The rearrangement links TRBV28 to TRBJ1-5, with D unclear. V was pared by 7 bases and J by 6 bases, with 16 bases between. Germline V gene lookup returns CDR1 MDHEN and CDR2 SYDVKM. This CDR3 comprises 14 residues. The DNA for the CDR3 is TGTGCCAGCATCGAGAGTCTCCGCCCTCAGCCCCAGCATTTT. Protein sequence: CASIESLRPQPQHF.

This rearrangement joins TRBV6-2 or TRBV6-3 to TRBJ1-2; TRBD1 might be the D (5 bases). Trimming removed 0 bases from V and 9 bases from J, with 11 bases in between. The germline V gene has CDR1 MNHEY and CDR2 SVGEGT. The CDR3 runs 13 residues. CDR3 DNA sequence: TGTGCCAGCAGTTACTCGCAACAGGTTCGCTACACCTTC. Its translation: CASSYSQQVRYTF.

This clone was seen only once. The chain joins TRBV2 to TRBJ1-3, with D unclear. Germline CDR1 and CDR2: SNHLY and FYNNEI. There are 16 residues in the CDR3. V lost 3 bases and J 0 bases, leaving 12 bases between the germline ends. The CDR3 is CASSEETAISGNTIYF. Here the CDR3 DNA reads TGTGCCAGCAGTGAGGAAACAGCAATCTCTGGAAACACCATATATTTT.

In DNA, the CDR3 is TGTGCCAGCAGTGGAGACAGCCTCTATGGCTACACCTTC. It yields the protein CASSGDSLYGYTF. V usage is TRBV25-1 and J usage is TRBJ1-2; TRBD1 is a possible D gene (5 bases). With 4 bases removed from V and 4 bases from J, the gap between germline ends came to 10 bases. There are 13 residues in the CDR3. Looked up from germline, CDR1 is MGHDK and CDR2 is SYGVNS.

The CDR3 loop is CASSTTGGSYEQYF. DNA for the CDR3: TGTGCCAGCAGCACAACAGGGGGCAGCTACGAGCAGTACTTC. The chain has TRBV5-6 and TRBJ2-7, with TRBD1 matching 9 bases. Germline V gives CDR1 SGHDT, CDR2 YYEEEE. V was clipped by 4 bases and J by 3 bases; unmatched bases: 5. CDR3 length equals 14 residues.

The chain employs TRBV5-4 and TRBJ2-4; possibly TRBD1 for D (5 bases). Deletions cut 4 bases from V and 0 bases from J, with 11 bases between. This CDR3 region has 15 residues. CDR1 is SGHNT, CDR2 YYREEE, per germline (reference sequence). CDR3 sequence reads: CASSPVQGAKNIQYF. The CDR3 nucleotides are TGTGCCAGCAGCCCGGTTCAGGGAGCCAAAAACATTCAGTACTTC.

Concerning this clone: This sample also contains other DNA sequences that code for the same CDR3. The chain recombines TRBV6-6 with TRBJ1-2; D gene uncertain. This CDR3 contains 14 residues. Germline-derived CDR1 and CDR2 are MNHNY and SVGAGI (reference sequence). V was cut by 6 bases and J by 4 bases, with 15 bases left in between. In nucleotides, the CDR3 is TGTGCCAGCAGCGCCGAGGGAGGGAGCTATGGCTACACCTTC. Protein product: CASSAEGGSYGYTF.

At least ten counts were recorded for this clone. The rearrangement links TRBV7-9 to TRBJ1-3, with D perhaps matching TRBD1 (5 bases). The CDR3 loop spans 18 amino acids. The germline V gene has CDR1 SEHNR and CDR2 FQNEAQ (reference sequence). The V gene lost 4 bases and the J gene lost 0 bases, with 19 bases spanning the gap. The CDR3 loop reads CASSSIRAGPISGNTIYF. In DNA form, the CDR3 reads TGTGCCAGCAGCTCCATTAGGGCGGGGCCAATCTCTGGAAACACCATATATTTT.

J is TRBJ1-1 and V is TRBV18, with D possibly matching TRBD1 (5 bases). The CDR3 covers 12 residues. Trimming stripped 3 bases from V and 7 bases from J, with 9 bases between. CDR1 is KGHSH and CDR2 is LQKENI in the germline V gene. As DNA, the CDR3 is TGTGCCAGCTCACCGAGAGACAGTGAAGCTTTCTTT. Amino acids: CASSPRDSEAFF.

This chain links TRBV5-4 with TRBJ1-1, with 8 bases lining up with TRBD1. Germline V lookup: CDR1 SGHNT, CDR2 YYREEE (reference sequence). The V and J ends lost 0 bases and 3 bases, in that order; junction bases with no gene match: 7. The length of the CDR3 is 16 residues. CDR3 in DNA: TGTGCCAGCAGCTTGGCCAGGACAGGGTTAGACACTGAAGCTTTCTTT. Encoded protein: CASSLARTGLDTEAFF.

The V call is TRBV5-1, the J call TRBJ2-1; 14 nucleotides line up with TRBD2. The trim removed 7 bases at V and 6 bases at J, leaving 6 bases unmatched. The germline CDR1 and CDR2 sequences are SGHRS and YFSETQ. The CDR3 sequence is 15 residues long. The CDR3 nucleotides read TGCGCCAGCGCTATAGGGACTAGCGGGGGCAATGAGCAGTTCTTC. This encodes CASAIGTSGGNEQFF.

V is TRBV6-5 and J is TRBJ1-4, with TRBD1 matching over 8 bases. The germline gives CDR1 MNHEY, CDR2 SVGAGI. This CDR3 is 15 amino acids long. Trimming cost V 6 bases and J 6 bases; bases outside gene matches: 9. The CDR3 sequence: CASRSSYRGDEKLFF. The CDR3 DNA is TGTGCCAGCAGATCGTCGTACAGGGGGGATGAAAAACTGTTTTTT.

Only a few counts were recorded for this clone. The chain couples TRBV28 to TRBJ2-5; D is uncertain. The V gene lost 4 bases and the J gene lost 3 bases, with 15 bases spanning the gap. This CDR3 spans 15 amino acids. Germline CDR1 MDHEN, CDR2 SYDVKM. This CDR3 is CASSSKQTLEETQYF. The CDR3 bases are TGTGCCAGCAGTTCTAAACAGACGTTAGAAGAGACCCAGTACTTC.

The chain carries TRBV5-8 and TRBJ2-1, with D perhaps matching TRBD2 (7 bases). CDR3 length: 17 amino acids. V shed 5 bases and J shed 3 bases, with 21 bases lying between them. The germline V gene encodes CDR1 SGHTS and CDR2 YDEGEE. CDR3 coding DNA: TGTGCCAGCAGTTCAGGGGACTACCCCCTGGTCTACAATGAGCAGTTCTTC. The encoded protein is CASSSGDYPLVYNEQFF.

This chain uses TRBV7-2 with TRBJ2-3; D perhaps matches TRBD2 (7 bases). The CDR3 covers 15 residues. In germline, CDR1 is SGHTA, CDR2 FQGNSA. The V end lost 3 bases, the J end lost 0 bases, and 10 bases lay between the germline ends. In nucleotides, the CDR3 is TGTGCCAGCAGCTTGGGGGGGCCTAGCACAGATACGCAGTATTTT. Its translation is CASSLGGPSTDTQYF.

This clone was counted only a few times. The J gene is TRBJ2-2, the V gene TRBV27; 7 bases align to TRBD1. CDR1 and CDR2 (germline): MNHEY, SMNVEV (reference sequence). After removal of 6 bases from V and 4 bases from J, the junction contained 2 bases not matched to a gene. The CDR3 runs 13 residues. This chain's CDR3 is CASRYRGTGELFF. DNA for the CDR3: TGTGCCAGCAGGTACAGGGGCACCGGGGAGCTGTTTTTT.

This chain links TRBV7-2 with TRBJ2-3; D might be TRBD1 (6 bases). The germline V gene encodes CDR1 SGHTA and CDR2 FQGNSA. CDR3 length: 16 amino acids. Trimming took 5 bases from V and 3 from J, leaving 18 bases between them. The CDR3 sequence is CASSPAQGLGTDTQYF. The CDR3, as DNA: TGTGCCAGCAGCCCCGCCCAGGGGCTAGGAACAGATACGCAGTATTTT.